A single sample is the source of the 15 T cell receptor beta chains below, sequenced in a study of T-cell reconstitution after alpha-beta-depleted transplantation in children. Preparing the TCRbeta library involved the use of unique molecular identifiers. One entry per CDR3 protein results from TCRdb running MiXCR on the PCR reads. Counted here are some 200,000 distinct CDR3 sequences, roughly 6.3% occurring once; the ten biggest clones make up about 5%. The input for sequencing was PBMCs, taken before TCRalphabeta/CD19-depleted stem cell transplant. All receptors come from a girl under three years old with combined immunodeficiency, due to receive a stem cell transplant.

This clonotype was seen ten or more times. V gene TRBV25-1 combines with J gene TRBJ1-4, with 11 bases identical to TRBD1. The V gene's germline CDR1 is MGHDK and CDR2 SYGVNS. V was pared by 5 bases and J by 8 bases, with 7 bases of the junction left unmatched. The CDR3 loop spans 15 amino acids. The CDR3 here is CASSRWTGGEEKLFF. The CDR3 DNA follows: TGTGCCAGCAGTCGCTGGACAGGGGGCGAAGAAAAACTGTTTTTT.

Ten or more counts support this clonotype. This chain uses TRBV20-1 with TRBJ2-7; the D call may be TRBD1 or TRBD2 (5 bases each). Trimming took 1 base from V and 3 from J, leaving 13 bases between them. CDR3 length equals 14 residues. CDR1 is DFQATT, CDR2 SNEGSKA, per germline (reference sequence). The CDR3 coding sequence is TGCAGTGCTAGAGTCCGGGGCGAAATCTACGAGCAGTACTTC. The encoded protein is CSARVRGEIYEQYF.

This clonotype was found many times. The J gene is TRBJ2-7, the V gene TRBV29-1; 8 bases are shared with TRBD2. The CDR3 has 13 amino acids. Germline V gene data show CDR1 as SQVTM and CDR2 as ANQGSEA. V was clipped by 7 bases and J by 3 bases; unmatched bases: 8. CDR3 in amino acids: CSAERESGYEQYF. CDR3 nucleotides: TGCAGCGCCGAGCGGGAGTCGGGCTACGAGCAGTACTTC.

This clonotype was detected many times. This chain uses TRBV7-9 with TRBJ2-1; a weak D match, TRBD1 (6 bases). The CDR3 sequence is 13 residues long. Trimming pared 4 bases from V and 4 bases from J, leaving 8 bases between. From germline, CDR1 is SEHNR and CDR2 FQNEAQ (reference sequence). CDR3: CASSWTEYNEQFF. The CDR3 DNA sequence: TGTGCCAGCAGCTGGACAGAATACAATGAGCAGTTCTTC.

This clonotype showed up many times. This chain joins TRBV27 and TRBJ2-5; D is perhaps TRBD2 (5 bases). With 5 bases removed from V and 7 bases from J, the gap between germline ends came to 14 bases. From germline, CDR1 is MNHEY and CDR2 SMNVEV (reference sequence). The CDR3 length is 13 residues. Written as DNA, the CDR3 is TGTGCCAGCAGTACGAACCCCGGAGGGACCCAGTACTTC. Its protein is CASSTNPGGTQYF.

Note on this clonotype: With a much larger clone just one base away, this may be a read error. This chain connects TRBV6-2 or TRBV6-3 to TRBJ2-2, with 14 bases aligning to TRBD2. The CDR3 is made up of 18 amino acids. CDR1 and CDR2 (germline): MNHEY, SVGEGT. CDR3 residues: CASGYSGTSGRLTGELFF. CDR3 sequence (DNA): TGTGCCAGCGGTTATTCCGGGACTAGCGGGAGATTAACCGGGGAGCTGTTTTTT.

This clonotype has ten or more counts. The chain is built from TRBV13 and TRBJ2-7; no firm D call. Germline V lookup: CDR1 PRHDT, CDR2 FYEKMQ (reference sequence). V was shortened by 5 bases and J by 6 bases, with 14 bases between the two germline ends. There are 13 residues in the CDR3. CDR3 DNA: TGTGCCAGCAGCCCCCATACCCCCTCCGAGCAGTACTTC. It translates to CASSPHTPSEQYF.

In its sample, this clonotype was seen many times. The chain is built from TRBV3-1 and TRBJ2-7; TRBD1 matches 8 bases. This CDR3 spans 16 amino acids. J gave up 6 bases and V 4 bases, and 14 bases lay outside the gene matches. Looked up from germline, CDR1 is LGHDT and CDR2 is YNNKEL (reference sequence). The CDR3 coding sequence is TGTGCCAGCAGCCTGTCCTGGGTGACAGGGGAGTCCGAGCAGTACTTC. Amino acid sequence: CASSLSWVTGESEQYF.

This clonotype occurred many times. The chain combines TRBV29-1 with TRBJ2-1; D might be TRBD2 (6 bases). Germline V gives CDR1 SQVTM, CDR2 ANQGSEA. The V end was cut by 3 bases, the J end by 4 bases, with 7 bases between. The CDR3 runs to 12 residues. The chain's CDR3 is CSVDGGYNEQFF. CDR3 nucleotides: TGCAGCGTTGACGGGGGTTACAATGAGCAGTTCTTC.

This clonotype showed up many times. The chain links TRBV20-1 to TRBJ2-1, with TRBD1 matching 10 bases. Germline values: CDR1 DFQATT, CDR2 SNEGSKA (reference sequence). The CDR3 covers 15 residues. After removal of 4 bases from V and 4 bases from J, the junction contained 7 bases not matched to a gene. CDR3 DNA sequence: TGCAGTGCTAATAGACAGGGGGCCGGTTACAATGAGCAGTTCTTC. The encoded protein is CSANRQGAGYNEQFF.

This clonotype was seen ten or more times. This sequence joins TRBV20-1 and TRBJ1-5; 8 bases map to TRBD1. Germline trimming cut 0 bases from V and 2 bases from J; bases unmatched to any gene: 12. This CDR3 region has 18 residues. Germline V CDR1 and CDR2: DFQATT, SNEGSKA (reference sequence). CDR3 residues: CSARDFRTGTSGNQPQHF. CDR3 in DNA: TGCAGTGCTAGAGATTTTAGGACAGGGACAAGTGGCAATCAGCCCCAGCATTTT.

As to this clonotype: A much more abundant neighbour one base away suggests this may be a read error. The gene calls are TRBV19 and TRBJ2-2; possibly TRBD1 or TRBD2 for D (6 bases each). The CDR3 consists of 16 residues. Germline V gene sequence: CDR1 LNHDA, CDR2 SQIVND (reference sequence). V was trimmed by 4 bases and J by 2 bases, leaving 14 bases between them. Here the CDR3 DNA reads TGTGCCAGTAGTAGGGGGGCTAGACGAAACACCGGGGAGCTGTTTTTT. Its protein is CASSRGARRNTGELFF.

This clonotype has at least ten counts. The chain uses TRBV28 and TRBJ1-1; TRBD1 matches at 7 bases. Germline loops: CDR1 MDHEN, CDR2 SYDVKM. The CDR3 totals 11 residues. V trimming: 4 bases; J trimming: 10 bases; junction bases outside the gene matches: 3. The DNA for the CDR3 is TGTGCCAGCAGTTCCAGGGGGGGAGCTTTCTTT. This codes for CASSSRGGAFF.

V usage is TRBV4-1 and J usage is TRBJ2-4, with a tentative D call TRBD1 (6 bases). Germline assignment: CDR1 MGHRA and CDR2 YSYEKL. Trimming removed 0 bases from V and 2 bases from J, with 14 bases in between. This CDR3 comprises 17 residues. CDR3 coding DNA: TGCGCCAGCAGCCAAGATATAAGGGGGAAGTCCAAAAACATTCAGTACTTC. The encoded protein is CASSQDIRGKSKNIQYF.

This clonotype was observed many times. V is TRBV28 and J is TRBJ1-2; D not resolved. Trimming removed 3 bases at V and 4 bases at J, with 18 bases between. The CDR3 loop spans 16 amino acids. Per germline, CDR1 MDHEN and CDR2 SYDVKM. The CDR3 sequence is CASSFLRLGNPYGYTF. CDR3 DNA: TGTGCCAGCAGTTTCCTTCGACTCGGGAACCCCTATGGCTACACCTTC.